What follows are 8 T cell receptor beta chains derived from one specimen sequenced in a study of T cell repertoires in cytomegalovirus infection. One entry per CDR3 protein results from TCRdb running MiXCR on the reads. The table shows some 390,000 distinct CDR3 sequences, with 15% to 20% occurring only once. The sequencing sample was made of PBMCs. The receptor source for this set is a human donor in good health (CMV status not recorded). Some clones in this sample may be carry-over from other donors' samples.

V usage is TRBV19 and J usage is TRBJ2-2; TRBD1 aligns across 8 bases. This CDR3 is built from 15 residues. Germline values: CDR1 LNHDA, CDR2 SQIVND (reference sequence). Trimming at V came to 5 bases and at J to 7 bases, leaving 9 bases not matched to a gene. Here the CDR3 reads CASSPLDRVNGELFF. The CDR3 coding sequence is TGTGCCAGTAGTCCCTTGGACAGGGTAAACGGGGAGCTGTTTTTT. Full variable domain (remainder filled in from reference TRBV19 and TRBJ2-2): DGGITQSPKYLFRKEGQNVTLSCEQNLNHDAMYWYRQDPGQGLRLIYYSQIVNDFQKGDIAEGYSVSREKKESFPLTVTSAQKNPTAFYLCASSPLDRVNGELFFGEGSRLTVL.

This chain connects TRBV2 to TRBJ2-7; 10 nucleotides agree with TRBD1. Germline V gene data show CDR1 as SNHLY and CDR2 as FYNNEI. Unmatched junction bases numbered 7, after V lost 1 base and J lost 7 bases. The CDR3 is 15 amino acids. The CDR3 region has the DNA TGTGCCAGCAGTGAAGGACAGGGGGCCCATGTAGAGCAGTACTTC. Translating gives CASSEGQGAHVEQYF.

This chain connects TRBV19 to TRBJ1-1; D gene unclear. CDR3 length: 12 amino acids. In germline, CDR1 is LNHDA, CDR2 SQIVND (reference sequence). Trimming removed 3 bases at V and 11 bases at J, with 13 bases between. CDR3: CASSMGTGVAFF. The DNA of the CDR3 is TGTGCCAGTAGTATGGGTACGGGAGTGGCTTTCTTT.

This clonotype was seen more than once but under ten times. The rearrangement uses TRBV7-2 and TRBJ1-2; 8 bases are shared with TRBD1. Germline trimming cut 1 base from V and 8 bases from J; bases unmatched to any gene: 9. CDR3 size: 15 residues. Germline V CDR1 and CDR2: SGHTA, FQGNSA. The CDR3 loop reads CASSLGPGQVSGYTF. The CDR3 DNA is TGTGCCAGCAGCTTAGGACCGGGACAGGTTAGCGGCTACACCTTC.

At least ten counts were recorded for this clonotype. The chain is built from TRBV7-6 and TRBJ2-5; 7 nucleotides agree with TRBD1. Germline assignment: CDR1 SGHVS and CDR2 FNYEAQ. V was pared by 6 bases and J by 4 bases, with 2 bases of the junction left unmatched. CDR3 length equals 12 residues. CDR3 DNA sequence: TGTGCCAGCAGGGCAGGGGGAGAGACCCAGTACTTC. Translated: CASRAGGETQYF.

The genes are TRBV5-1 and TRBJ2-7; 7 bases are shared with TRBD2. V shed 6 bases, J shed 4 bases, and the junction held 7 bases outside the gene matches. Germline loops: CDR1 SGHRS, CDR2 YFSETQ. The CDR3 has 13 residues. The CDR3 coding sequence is TGCGCCAGCAACGCGGGGGAATCATACGAGCAGTACTTC. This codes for CASNAGESYEQYF.

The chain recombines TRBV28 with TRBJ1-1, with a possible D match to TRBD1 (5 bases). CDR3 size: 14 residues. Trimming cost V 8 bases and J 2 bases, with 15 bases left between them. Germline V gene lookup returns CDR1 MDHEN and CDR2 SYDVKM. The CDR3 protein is CASYIGGRNTEAFF. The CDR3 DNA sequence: TGTGCCAGCTACATCGGGGGGAGAAACACTGAAGCTTTCTTT.

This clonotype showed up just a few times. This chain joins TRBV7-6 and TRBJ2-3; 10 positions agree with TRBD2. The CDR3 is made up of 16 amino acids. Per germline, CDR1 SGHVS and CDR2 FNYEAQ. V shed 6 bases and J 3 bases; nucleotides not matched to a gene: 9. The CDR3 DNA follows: TGTGCCAGCAGACCCCATGGACTAGCGGAGACAGATACGCAGTATTTT. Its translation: CASRPHGLAETDTQYF.